This TCR beta chain was identified during a study of blood T cell repertoires in COVID-19. Study at large: Whether acute or convalescent, the COVID-19 samples came from the United States, Italy and Spain. PBMCs, B-cell-depleted T cells, or T cells provided the cDNA or gDNA that made up the material.

How the authors handled the data: From reference gene primer amplification, estimates of nucleated cell counts were derived. Assay: immunoSEQ multiplex PCR; the TCRdb copy retains only in-frame clones and omits some. V and J calls plus clone size are reproduced from that table; the DNA served to infer D and trimming. The sample includes approximately 250,000 clones, around nine tenths of them seen just once. What was sequenced was peripheral blood. The TCR sequence derives from a man aged 40-50 years with active or convalescent COVID-19.

CDR3 coding DNA: TGTGCCAGCAGTTACCGGGGAAGCGATTCACCCCTCCACTTT. This sequence encodes CASSYRGSDSPLHF. The chain recombines TRBV6-5 with TRBJ1-6; no definite D call. The CDR3 consists of 14 residues. V was clipped by 2 bases and J by 8 bases, with 10 bases between them. Germline CDR1 MNHEY, CDR2 SVGAGI.